This TCR beta chain emerged from a study of cytomegalovirus exposure and HLA in healthy donors. The protocol was immunoSEQ multiplex PCR, while the TCRdb copy is restricted to in-frame clones and leaves out a portion. The sample shows 150,000 to 180,000 clones, less than 90% of them seen only once. General study points: The tendency of first-cohort TCR clusters to co-occur in the approximately 120 validation repertoires was identified by a subsequent analysis. Testing in vitro showed a few CMV-associated chains specific for CMV antigens. There were about 160 TCR beta chains listed as cytomegalovirus-associated.

The donors were in the approximately 120-subject validation cohort; that cohort was separate from the approximately 730-subject first cohort. V lost 5 bases, J lost 4 bases, and 11 bases stayed unmatched. Germline lookup yields CDR1 SGHTA and CDR2 FQGNSA. This CDR3 is 17 amino acids long. The table lists this clone with a few counts. Its specificity is not known. The sequenced material came from PBMCs. The chain has TRBV7-2 and TRBJ2-5, with 12 bases fitting TRBD2. The source of this sequence is a man between 18 and 35 years old in good health and CMV-seropositive. DNA of the CDR3: TGTGCCAGCAGCCCCCCTAGCGGGAGGGGCGGCGGAGAGACCCAGTACTTC. This gives the protein CASSPPSGRGGGETQYF.